This T cell receptor (beta chain) was sequenced in a study of T cell changes during pregnancy in multiple sclerosis. CDR1 and CDR2 from the germline V gene are SGHVS and FNYEAQ. V lost 6 bases to trimming and J lost 4 bases, with 22 bases between them. The CDR3 contains 17 residues. TCRdb's table, derived via immunoSEQ multiplex PCR, lists solely in-frame clones and lacks some. The data contain over 45,000 clones, more than 85% of them seen just once; the ten biggest clones take up about 8.1%. V gene TRBV7-6 combines with J gene TRBJ1-5; a possible D gene is TRBD1 (5 bases). This material consisted of CD8+ T cells from peripheral blood mononuclear cells, taken after pregnancy. The source of this sequence is a female donor with multiple sclerosis, enrolled in a pregnancy study. CDR3 DNA: TGTGCCAGCAGTGTCGGGCCTCGACAGTTTGAGAATCAGCCCCAGCATTTT. Translation: CASSVGPRQFENQPQHF. Full variable domain (missing parts from reference TRBV7-6 and TRBJ1-5): GAGVSQSPRYKVTKRGQDVALRCDPISGHVSLYWYRQALGQGPEFLTYFNYEAQQDKSGLPNDRFSAERPEGSISTLTIQRTEQRDSAMYRCASSVGPRQFENQPQHFGDGTRLSIL.